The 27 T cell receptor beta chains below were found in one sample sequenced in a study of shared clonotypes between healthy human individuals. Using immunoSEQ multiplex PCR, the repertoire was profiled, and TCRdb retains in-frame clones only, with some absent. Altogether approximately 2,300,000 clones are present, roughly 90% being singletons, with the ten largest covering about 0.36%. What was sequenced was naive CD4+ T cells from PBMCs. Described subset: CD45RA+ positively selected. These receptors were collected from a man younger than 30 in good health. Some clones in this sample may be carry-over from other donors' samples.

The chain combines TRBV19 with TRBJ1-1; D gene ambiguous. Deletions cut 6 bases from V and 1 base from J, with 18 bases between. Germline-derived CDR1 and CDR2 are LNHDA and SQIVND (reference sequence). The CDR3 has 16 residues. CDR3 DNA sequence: TGTGCCAGTAGCACAATACCGCTGGGGAAGAACACTGAAGCTTTCTTT. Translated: CASSTIPLGKNTEAFF.

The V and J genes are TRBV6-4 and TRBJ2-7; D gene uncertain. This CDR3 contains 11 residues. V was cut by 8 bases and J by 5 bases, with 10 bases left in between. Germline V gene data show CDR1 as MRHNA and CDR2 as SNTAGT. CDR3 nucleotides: TGTGCCAGCTGTCCCCGAGACGAGCAGTACTTC. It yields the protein CASCPRDEQYF.

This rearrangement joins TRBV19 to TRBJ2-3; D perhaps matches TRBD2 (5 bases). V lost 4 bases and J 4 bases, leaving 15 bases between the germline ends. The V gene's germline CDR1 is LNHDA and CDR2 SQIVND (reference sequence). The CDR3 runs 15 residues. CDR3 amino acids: CASSTFRGTSDTQYF. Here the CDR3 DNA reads TGTGCCAGTAGTACCTTCCGGGGAACATCAGATACGCAGTATTTT.

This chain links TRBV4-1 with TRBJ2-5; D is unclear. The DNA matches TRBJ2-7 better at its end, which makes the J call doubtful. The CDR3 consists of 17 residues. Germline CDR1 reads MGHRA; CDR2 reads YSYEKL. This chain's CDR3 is CASSQAPIAAPVYEQYF. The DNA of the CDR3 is TGCGCCAGCAGCCAAGCCCCGATAGCTGCTCCGGTCTACGAGCAGTACTTC.

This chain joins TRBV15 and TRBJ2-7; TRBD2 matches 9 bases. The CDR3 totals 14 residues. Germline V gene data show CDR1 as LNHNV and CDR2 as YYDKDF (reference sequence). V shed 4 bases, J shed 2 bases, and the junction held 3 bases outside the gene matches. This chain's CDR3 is CATSKTSGAYEQYF. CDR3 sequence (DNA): TGTGCCACCAGCAAGACTAGCGGAGCCTACGAGCAGTACTTC.

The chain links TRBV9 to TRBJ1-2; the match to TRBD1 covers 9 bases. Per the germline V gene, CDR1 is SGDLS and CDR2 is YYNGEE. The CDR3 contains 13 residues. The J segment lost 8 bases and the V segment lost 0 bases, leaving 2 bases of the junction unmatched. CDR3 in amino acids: CASSVGTGVGYTF. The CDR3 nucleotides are TGTGCCAGCAGCGTAGGGACAGGGGTGGGCTACACCTTC.

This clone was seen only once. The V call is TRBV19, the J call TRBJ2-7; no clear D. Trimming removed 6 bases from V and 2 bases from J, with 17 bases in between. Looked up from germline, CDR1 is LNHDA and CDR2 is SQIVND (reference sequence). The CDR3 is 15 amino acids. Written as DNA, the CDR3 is TGTGCCAGTAGATTCCAACCAGGTGACCCCTACGAGCAGTACTTC. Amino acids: CASRFQPGDPYEQYF.

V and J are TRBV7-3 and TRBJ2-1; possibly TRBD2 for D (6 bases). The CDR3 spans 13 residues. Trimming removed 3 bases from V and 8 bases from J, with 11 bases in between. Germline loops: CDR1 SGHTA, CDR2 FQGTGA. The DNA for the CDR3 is TGTGCCAGCAGCTTCGGACTATCCCATGAGCAGTTCTTC. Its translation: CASSFGLSHEQFF. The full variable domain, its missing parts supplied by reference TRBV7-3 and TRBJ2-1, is GAGVSQTPSNKVTEKGKYVELRCDPISGHTALYWYRQSLGQGPEFLIYFQGTGAADDSGLPNDRFFAVRPEGSVSTLKIQRTERGDSAVYLCASSFGLSHEQFFGPGTRLTVL.

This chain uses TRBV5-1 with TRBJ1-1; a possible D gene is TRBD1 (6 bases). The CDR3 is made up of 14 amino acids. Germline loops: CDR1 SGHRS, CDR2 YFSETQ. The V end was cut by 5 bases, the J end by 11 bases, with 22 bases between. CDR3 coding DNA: TGCGCCAGCAGTTCCCAAGGGGGGTCCGTTGAGGCTTTCTTT. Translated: CASSSQGGSVEAFF.

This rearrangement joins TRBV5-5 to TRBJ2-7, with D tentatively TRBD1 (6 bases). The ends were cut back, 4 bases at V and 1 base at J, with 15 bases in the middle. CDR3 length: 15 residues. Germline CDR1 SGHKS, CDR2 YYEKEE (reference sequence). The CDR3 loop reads CASSPGQIPSYEQYF. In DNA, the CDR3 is TGTGCCAGCAGCCCAGGACAGATACCTTCCTACGAGCAGTACTTC.

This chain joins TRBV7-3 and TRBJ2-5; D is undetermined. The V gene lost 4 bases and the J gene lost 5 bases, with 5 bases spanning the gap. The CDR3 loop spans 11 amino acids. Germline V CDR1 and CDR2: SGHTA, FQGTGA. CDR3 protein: CASSSKETQYF. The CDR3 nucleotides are TGTGCCAGCAGCTCAAAGGAGACCCAGTACTTC.

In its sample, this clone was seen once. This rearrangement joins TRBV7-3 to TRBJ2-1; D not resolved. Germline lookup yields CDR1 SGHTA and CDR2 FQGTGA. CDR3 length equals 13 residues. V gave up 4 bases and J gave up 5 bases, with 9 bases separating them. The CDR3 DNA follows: TGTGCCAGCAGCTCGACCCAAAACAATGAGCAGTTCTTC. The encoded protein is CASSSTQNNEQFF.

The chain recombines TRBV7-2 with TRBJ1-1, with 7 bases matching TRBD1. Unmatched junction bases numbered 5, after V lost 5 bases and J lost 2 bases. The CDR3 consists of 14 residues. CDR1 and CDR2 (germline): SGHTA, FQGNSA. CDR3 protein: CASSANRGNTEAFF. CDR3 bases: TGTGCCAGCAGCGCAAACAGGGGAAACACTGAAGCTTTCTTT.

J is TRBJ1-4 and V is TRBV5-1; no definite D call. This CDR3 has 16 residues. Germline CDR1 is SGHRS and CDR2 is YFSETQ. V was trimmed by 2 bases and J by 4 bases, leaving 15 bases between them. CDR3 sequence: CASSFSSGGFNEKLFF. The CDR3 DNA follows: TGCGCCAGCAGCTTCTCGTCCGGCGGTTTTAATGAAAAACTGTTTTTT.

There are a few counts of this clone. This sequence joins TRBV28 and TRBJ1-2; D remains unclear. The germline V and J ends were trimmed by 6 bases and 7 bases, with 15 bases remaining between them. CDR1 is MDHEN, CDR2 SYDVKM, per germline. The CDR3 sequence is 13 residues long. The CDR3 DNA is TGTGCCAGCAGCTCACGGCAGCGGGGTGGCTACACCTTC. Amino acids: CASSSRQRGGYTF.

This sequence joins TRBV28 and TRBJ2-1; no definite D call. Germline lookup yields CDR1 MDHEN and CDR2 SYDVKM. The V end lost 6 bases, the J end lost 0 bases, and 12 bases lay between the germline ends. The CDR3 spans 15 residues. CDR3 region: CASSLRFSSYNEQFF. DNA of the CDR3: TGTGCCAGCAGCCTCAGATTTAGCTCCTACAATGAGCAGTTCTTC.

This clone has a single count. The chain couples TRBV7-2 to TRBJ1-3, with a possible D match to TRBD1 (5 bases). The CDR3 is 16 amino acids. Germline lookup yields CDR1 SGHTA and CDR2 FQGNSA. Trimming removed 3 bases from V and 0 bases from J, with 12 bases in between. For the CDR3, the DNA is TGTGCCAGCAGCTTTGCGGGACGGGCCTCTGGAAACACCATATATTTT. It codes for CASSFAGRASGNTIYF.

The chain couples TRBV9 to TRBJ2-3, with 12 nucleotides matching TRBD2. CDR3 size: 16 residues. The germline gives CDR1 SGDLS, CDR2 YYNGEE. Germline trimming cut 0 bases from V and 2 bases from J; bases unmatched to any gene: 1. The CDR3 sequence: CASSVGTSGVTDTQYF. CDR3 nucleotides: TGTGCCAGCAGCGTAGGGACTAGCGGGGTCACAGATACGCAGTATTTT.

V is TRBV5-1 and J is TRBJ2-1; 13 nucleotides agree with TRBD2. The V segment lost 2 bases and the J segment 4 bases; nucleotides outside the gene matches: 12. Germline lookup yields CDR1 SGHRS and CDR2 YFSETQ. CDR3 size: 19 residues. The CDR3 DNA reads TGCGCCAGCAGCTTTACCGGGACTAGCGGGGAGTCCCCTTACAATGAGCAGTTCTTC. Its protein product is CASSFTGTSGESPYNEQFF.

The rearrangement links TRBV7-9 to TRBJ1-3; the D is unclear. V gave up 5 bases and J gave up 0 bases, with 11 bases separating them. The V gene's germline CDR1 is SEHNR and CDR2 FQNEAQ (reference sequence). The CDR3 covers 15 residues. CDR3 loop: CASSQGPRSGNTIYF. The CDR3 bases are TGTGCCAGCAGCCAAGGACCCCGCTCTGGAAACACCATATATTTT. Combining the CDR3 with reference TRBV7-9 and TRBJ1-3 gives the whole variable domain DTGVSQNPRHKITKRGQNVTFRCDPISEHNRLYWYRQTLGQGPEFLTYFQNEAQLEKSRLLSDRFSAERPKGSFSTLEIQRTEQGDSAMYLCASSQGPRSGNTIYFGEGSWLTVV.

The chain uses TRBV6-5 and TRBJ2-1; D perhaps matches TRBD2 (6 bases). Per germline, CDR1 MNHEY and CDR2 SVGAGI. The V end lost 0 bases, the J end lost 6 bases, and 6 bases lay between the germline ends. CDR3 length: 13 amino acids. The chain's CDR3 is CASSYSTSNEQFF. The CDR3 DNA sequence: TGTGCCAGCAGTTACTCGACTAGCAATGAGCAGTTCTTC.

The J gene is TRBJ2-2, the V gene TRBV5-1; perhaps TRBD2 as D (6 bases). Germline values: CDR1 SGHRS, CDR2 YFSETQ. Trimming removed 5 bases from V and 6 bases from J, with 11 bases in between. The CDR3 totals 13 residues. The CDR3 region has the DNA TGCGCCAGCAGTCAGGAGGGCCCCGGGGAGCTGTTTTTT. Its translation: CASSQEGPGELFF.

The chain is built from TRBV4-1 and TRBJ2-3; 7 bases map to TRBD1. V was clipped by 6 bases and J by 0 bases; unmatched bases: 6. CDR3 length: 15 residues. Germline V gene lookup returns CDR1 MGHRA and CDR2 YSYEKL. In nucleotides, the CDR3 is TGCGCCAGCAGTAAGGGGGCGCTTAGCACAGATACGCAGTATTTT. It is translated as CASSKGALSTDTQYF.

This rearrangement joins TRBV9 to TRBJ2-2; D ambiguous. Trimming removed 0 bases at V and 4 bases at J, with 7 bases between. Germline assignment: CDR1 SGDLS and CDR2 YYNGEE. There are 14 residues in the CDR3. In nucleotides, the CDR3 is TGTGCCAGCAGCGTAGCCTGGACCACCGGGGAGCTGTTTTTT. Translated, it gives CASSVAWTTGELFF.

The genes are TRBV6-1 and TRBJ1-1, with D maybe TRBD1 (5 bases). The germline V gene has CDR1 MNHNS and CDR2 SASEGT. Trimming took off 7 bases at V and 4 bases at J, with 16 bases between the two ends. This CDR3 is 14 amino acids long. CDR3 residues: CASIWGRGVTEAFF. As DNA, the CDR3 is TGTGCCAGCATCTGGGGAAGGGGAGTCACTGAAGCTTTCTTT.

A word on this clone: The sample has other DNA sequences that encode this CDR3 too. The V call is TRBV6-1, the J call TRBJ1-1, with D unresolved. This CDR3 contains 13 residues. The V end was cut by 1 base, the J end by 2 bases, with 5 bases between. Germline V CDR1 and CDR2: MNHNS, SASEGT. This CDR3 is CASSEVGNTEAFF. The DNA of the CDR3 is TGTGCCAGCAGTGAAGTGGGCAACACTGAAGCTTTCTTT.

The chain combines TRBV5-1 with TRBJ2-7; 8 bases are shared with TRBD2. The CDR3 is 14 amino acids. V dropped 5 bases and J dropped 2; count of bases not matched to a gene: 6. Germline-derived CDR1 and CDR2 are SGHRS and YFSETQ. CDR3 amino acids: CASSREGRPYEQYF. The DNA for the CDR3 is TGCGCCAGCAGTCGGGAGGGAAGGCCCTACGAGCAGTACTTC. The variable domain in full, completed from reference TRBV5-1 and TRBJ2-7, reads KAGVTQTPRYLIKTRGQQVTLSCSPISGHRSVSWYQQTPGQGLQFLFEYFSETQRNKGNFPGRFSGRQFSNSRSEMNVSTLELGDSALYLCASSREGRPYEQYFGPGTRLTVT.